A selection of T cell receptor beta chains follows, all from one sample in a study of cytomegalovirus exposure and HLA in healthy donors. Sequencing used immunoSEQ multiplex PCR; TCRdb keeps in-frame clones, though not all of them. The table has under 200,000 clones, roughly 73% seen once. Specimen: PBMCs. These receptors originate from a woman younger than 45 in good health and CMV-seronegative. CDR3s include the opening cysteine and the closing phenylalanine or tryptophan. D genes are given only for firm matches. Clone size is shown for a subset of rows, as once, few, many or a class of expanded clone.

D: NA; size: NA; length: 15; V: TRBV5-6; J: TRBJ2-7; DNA: TGTGCCAGCAGCTTCGTCAGGGGAATTACCTACGAGCAGTACTTC; CDR3: CASSFVRGITYEQYF
D: TRBD2; size: few; length: 15; V: TRBV7-2; J: TRBJ2-1; DNA: TGTGCCAGCAGACCCGGTGGTAGCGGGGGCTCTGAGCAGTTCTTC; CDR3: CASRPGGSGGSEQFF
D: TRBD1; size: NA; length: 14; V: TRBV27; J: TRBJ2-7; DNA: TGTGCCAGCAGTTTCTTGGACAGGGTAGGCGAGCAGTACTTC; CDR3: CASSFLDRVGEQYF
D: NA; size: NA; length: 13; V: TRBV18; J: TRBJ1-1; DNA: TGTGCCAGCTCACCAGGGCAGAACACTGAAGCTTTCTTT; CDR3: CASSPGQNTEAFF
D: TRBD2; size: once; length: 16; V: TRBV5-4; J: TRBJ2-1; DNA: TGTGCCAGCAAGCGCTCGCCGGGACTAGCGGGGAATGAGCAGTTCTTC; CDR3: CASKRSPGLAGNEQFF
D: NA; size: NA; length: 13; V: TRBV2; J: TRBJ1-1; DNA: TGTGCCAGCAAGAGGGATTCGAACACTGAAGCTTTCTTT; CDR3: CASKRDSNTEAFF
D: NA; size: NA; length: 15; V: TRBV2; J: TRBJ2-3; DNA: TGTGCCAGCAGTGCACTTCTAACAGTCACAGATACGCAGTATTTT; CDR3: CASSALLTVTDTQYF
D: NA; size: once; length: 13; V: TRBV5-1; J: TRBJ1-4; DNA: TGCGCCAGCAGCTTAGGGGGAGGGGAAAAACTGTTTTTT; CDR3: CASSLGGGEKLFF
D: NA; size: few; length: 11; V: TRBV5-4; J: TRBJ2-1; DNA: TGTGCCAGCAGCTTGGGCGGGGTGGAGTTCTTC; CDR3: CASSLGGVEFF
D: NA; size: NA; length: 14; V: TRBV10-3; J: TRBJ1-2; DNA: TGTGCCATCAGTGAGGGGGCAGCTAGCTATGGCTACACCTTC; CDR3: CAISEGAASYGYTF
D: NA; size: NA; length: 16; V: TRBV5-1; J: TRBJ2-5; DNA: TGCGCCAGCAGCTTGGTGCCGGGGGACCTCCAAGAGACCCAGTACTTC; CDR3: CASSLVPGDLQETQYF
D: TRBD1; size: NA; length: 15; V: TRBV6-1; J: TRBJ1-2; DNA: TGTGCCAGCTCCAGACAGGGCAGTGCTTTCTATGGCTACACCTTC; CDR3: CASSRQGSAFYGYTF
D: NA; size: few; length: 12; V: TRBV4-1; J: TRBJ1-2; DNA: TGCGCCAGCAGCCCGGGACTGGGGGGCTACACCTTC; CDR3: CASSPGLGGYTF
D: TRBD1; size: few; length: 11; V: TRBV7-9; J: TRBJ1-1; DNA: TGTGCCAGCAGCTGGACAGGTGAAGCTTTCTTT; CDR3: CASSWTGEAFF
D: TRBD1; size: NA; length: 15; V: TRBV11-1; J: TRBJ2-3; DNA: TGTGCCAGCAGCCCCCGGGACAGGGGCACAGATACGCAGTATTTT; CDR3: CASSPRDRGTDTQYF
D: TRBD1; size: NA; length: 13; V: TRBV7-9; J: TRBJ2-7; DNA: TGTGCCAGCAGCTCGACAGGGTACCACGAGCAGTACTTC; CDR3: CASSSTGYHEQYF
D: TRBD1; size: NA; length: 14; V: TRBV18; J: TRBJ1-5; DNA: TGTGCCAGCTCAGCGACAGGGAGCAATCAGCCCCAGCATTTT; CDR3: CASSATGSNQPQHF
D: NA; size: NA; length: 13; V: TRBV27; J: TRBJ2-1; DNA: TGTGCCAGCAGTTTAGGTGGGGGGAATGAGCAGTTCTTC; CDR3: CASSLGGGNEQFF
D: NA; size: once; length: 13; V: TRBV6-4; J: TRBJ1-1; DNA: TGTGCCAGCAGTGCTACAGGGAACACTGAAGCTTTCTTT; CDR3: CASSATGNTEAFF
D: TRBD2; size: NA; length: 16; V: TRBV19; J: TRBJ2-1; DNA: TGTGCCAGTAAGCGGGGGATCAAGAGCTCCTACAATGAGCAGTTCTTC; CDR3: CASKRGIKSSYNEQFF
D: NA; size: NA; length: 15; V: TRBV5-4; J: TRBJ1-4; DNA: TGTGCCAGCAGCTTGGGGCCTGCAACTAATGAAAAACTGTTTTTT; CDR3: CASSLGPATNEKLFF
D: TRBD1; size: NA; length: 15; V: TRBV5-1; J: TRBJ1-3; DNA: TGCGCCAGCAGCACGACCGGGACAGGGGCTCCCACCATATATTTT; CDR3: CASSTTGTGAPTIYF
D: TRBD2; size: few; length: 18; V: TRBV2; J: TRBJ2-7; DNA: TGTGCCAGCAAGGACCGCTTACTAGCGGGGGGTAGCTCCTACGAGCAGTACTTC; CDR3: CASKDRLLAGGSSYEQYF
D: NA; size: NA; length: 13; V: TRBV19; J: TRBJ2-7; DNA: TGTGCCAGTAGTTTTGGAGGAATCTACGAGCAGTACTTC; CDR3: CASSFGGIYEQYF
D: NA; size: once; length: 14; V: TRBV27; J: TRBJ1-6; DNA: TGTGCCAGCAAGCCTACGGGGTCCAATTCACCCCTCCACTTT; CDR3: CASKPTGSNSPLHF